What follows describes a single TCR beta chain. The sample comes from a study of blood T cell repertoires in COVID-19. The wider study: Collection of acute and convalescent COVID-19 samples took place in the United States, Italy and Spain. From T cells, B-cell-depleted T cells, or PBMCs came the material, which was cDNA or gDNA.

Source study methods: Amplification with reference gene primers provided the estimates of nucleated cell counts. Clones were sequenced by immunoSEQ multiplex PCR, and TCRdb holds only the in-frame ones, with some missing. Clone size and V and J calls were adopted from that table, with D and trimming inferred from the DNA. The repertoire consists of tens of thousands of clones, with more than 65% occurring once and the leading ten covering 28%. The germline V and J ends were trimmed by 4 bases and 5 bases, with 18 bases remaining between them. The CDR3 sequence is 16 residues long. Germline V CDR1 and CDR2: SGHTS, YDEGEE.

Sequencing was performed on peripheral blood. The chain carries TRBV5-8 and TRBJ2-2; TRBD1 might be the D (6 bases). This TCR came from a human donor in a cohort sampled during active COVID-19. The CDR3 DNA follows: TGTGCCAGCAGCACTGGACAGTACTTGACAACCGGGGAGCTGTTTTTT. Protein product: CASSTGQYLTTGELFF. The full variable domain, with the rest looked up from reference TRBV5-8 and TRBJ2-2, is EAGVTQSPTHLIKTRGQQATLRCSPISGHTSVYWYQQALGLGLQFLLWYDEGEERNRGNFPPRFSGRQFPNYSSELNVNALELEDSALYLCASSTGQYLTTGELFFGEGSRLTVL.